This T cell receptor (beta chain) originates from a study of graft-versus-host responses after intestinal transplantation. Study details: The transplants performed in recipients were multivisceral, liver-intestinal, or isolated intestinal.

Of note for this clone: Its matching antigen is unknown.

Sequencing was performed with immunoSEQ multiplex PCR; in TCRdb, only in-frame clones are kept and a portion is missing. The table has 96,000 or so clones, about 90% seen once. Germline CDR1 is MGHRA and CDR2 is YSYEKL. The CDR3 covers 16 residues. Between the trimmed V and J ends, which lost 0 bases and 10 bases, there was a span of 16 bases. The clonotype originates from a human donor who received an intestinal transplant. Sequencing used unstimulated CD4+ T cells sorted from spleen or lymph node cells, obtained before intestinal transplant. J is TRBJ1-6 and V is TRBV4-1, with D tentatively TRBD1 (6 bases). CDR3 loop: CASSQDVSRGRSPLHF. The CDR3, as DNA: TGCGCCAGCAGCCAAGATGTGAGCAGGGGACGCTCACCCCTCCACTTT.